The entry below describes one T cell receptor (beta chain). Its target is unknown. The data were obtained in a study of pediatric ulcerative colitis. Study-level results: Two rectal CDR3 clonotypes occurred in all ulcerative colitis patients.

This CDR3 spans 16 amino acids. Looked up from germline, CDR1 is SGHTA and CDR2 is FQGNSA. V shed 0 bases and J 5 bases; nucleotides not matched to a gene: 2. Repertoires were generated with immunoSEQ multiplex PCR, while TCRdb's copy carries only in-frame clones and drops some. The table records some 25,000 clones, approximately 71% of them present only once. The rectum was sampled with one to two pinch biopsies at colonoscopy. This TCR derives from a boy aged 5-17 years with severe ulcerative colitis. Material for sequencing was gut tissue. The chain joins TRBV7-2 to TRBJ2-3; TRBD2 agrees at 13 bases. The CDR3 DNA sequence: TGTGCCAGCAGCTTAGCACTAGCGGGAGGGATAGATACGCAGTATTTT. Its protein product is CASSLALAGGIDTQYF.